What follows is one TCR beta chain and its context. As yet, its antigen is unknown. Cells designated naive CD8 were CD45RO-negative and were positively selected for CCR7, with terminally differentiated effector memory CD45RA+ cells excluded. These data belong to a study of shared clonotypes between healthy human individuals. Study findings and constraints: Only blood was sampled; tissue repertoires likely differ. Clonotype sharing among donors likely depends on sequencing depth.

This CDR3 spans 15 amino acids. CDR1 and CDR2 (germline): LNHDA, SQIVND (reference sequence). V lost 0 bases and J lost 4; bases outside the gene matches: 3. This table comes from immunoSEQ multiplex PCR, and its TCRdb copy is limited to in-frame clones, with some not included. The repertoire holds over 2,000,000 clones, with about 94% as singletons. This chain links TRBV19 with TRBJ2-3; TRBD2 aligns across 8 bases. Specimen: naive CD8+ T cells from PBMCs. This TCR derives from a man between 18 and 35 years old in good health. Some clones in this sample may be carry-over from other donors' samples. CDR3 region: CASSIDPGGPDTQYF. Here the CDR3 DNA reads TGTGCCAGTAGTATAGATCCGGGAGGGCCAGATACGCAGTATTTT.